This T cell receptor beta chain was documented in a study of beta chain features in type 1 diabetes. Sequencing targeted expressed TCRB transcripts, as all isolated RNA had been reverse transcribed. Using immunoSEQ multiplex PCR, the repertoire was profiled, and TCRdb retains in-frame clones only, with some absent. The sample carries about 140,000 clones, 9% to 10% recorded once. This clone appeared a few times. CDR3 length: 15 residues. V lost 4 bases, J lost 4 bases, and 17 bases lay in between. CDR1 SGHRS and CDR2 YFSETQ come from the germline V gene. V gene TRBV5-1 combines with J gene TRBJ1-1; the D is unclear. The source is a woman in her thirties or forties in good health. Sample: central memory CD4+ T cells from blood. The CDR3 DNA reads as TGCGCCAGCAGCCTAACAACAGTTGTAGGCACTGAAGCTTTCTTT. Translating gives CASSLTTVVGTEAFF.